The 20 T cell receptor beta chains below were found in one sample sequenced in a study of cytomegalovirus exposure and HLA in healthy donors. Some clones are missing from TCRdb's copy, which holds only in-frame ones; the method was immunoSEQ multiplex PCR. The table records 150,000 to 250,000 clones, about 79% of them present only once. Sequenced sample: PBMCs. Receptors were obtained from a woman aged 30 to 39 in good health and CMV-seropositive.

The chain has TRBV18 and TRBJ2-5; 13 bases are a match to TRBD2. CDR1 KGHSH and CDR2 LQKENI come from the germline V gene. V lost 6 bases to trimming and J lost 5 bases; unmatched junction nucleotides: 3. The CDR3 totals 14 residues. CDR3 coding DNA: TGTGCCAGCTCGCGGGGACTAGCGGGGGAGACCCAGTACTTC. Amino acids: CASSRGLAGETQYF.

The sample holds one count of this clone. The chain is built from TRBV5-1 and TRBJ1-1, with D possibly being TRBD1 (6 bases). Trimming left V 4 bases short and J 5 bases short, with 15 bases between. Per germline, CDR1 SGHRS and CDR2 YFSETQ. The CDR3 consists of 14 residues. CDR3 DNA: TGCGCCAGCAGCCTCCGACAGGCAACGACTGAAGCTTTCTTT. It yields the protein CASSLRQATTEAFF.

CDR3 in amino acids: CASSPRTGTPNFYGYTF. The CDR3 nucleotides read TGTGCCAGCAGTCCCAGGACAGGGACCCCTAATTTTTATGGCTACACCTTC. This chain uses TRBV27 with TRBJ1-2; 8 nucleotides agree with TRBD1. The germline V gene has CDR1 MNHEY and CDR2 SMNVEV (reference sequence). The CDR3 covers 17 residues. Germline trimming cut 5 bases from V and 5 bases from J; bases unmatched to any gene: 16.

There are a few counts of this clone. The rearrangement links TRBV18 to TRBJ2-6; a possible D gene is TRBD1 (6 bases). V was pared by 7 bases and J by 2 bases, with 9 bases between. Looked up from germline, CDR1 is KGHSH and CDR2 is LQKENI. This CDR3 comprises 14 residues. CDR3 sequence (DNA): TGTGCCAGCTATACAGGGACTGGGGCCAACGTCCTGACTTTC. Amino acid sequence: CASYTGTGANVLTF.

The CDR3 DNA is TGTGCCAGCTATGGGGGAGGGGTAGATACGCAGTATTTT. Translated, it gives CASYGGGVDTQYF. The chain employs TRBV11-2 and TRBJ2-3; 7 bases fit TRBD2. CDR1 is SGHAT, CDR2 FQNNGV, per germline. Trimming removed 8 bases from V and 5 bases from J; junction bases left unmatched: 7. The CDR3 totals 13 residues.

This rearrangement joins TRBV28 to TRBJ2-7; D gene unclear. This CDR3 contains 15 residues. From germline, CDR1 is MDHEN and CDR2 SYDVKM. The V gene lost 5 bases and the J gene lost 5 bases, with 19 bases spanning the gap. In nucleotides, the CDR3 is TGTGCCAGCAGTCTAAGTCTCAGGTCCTATGACGAGCAGTACTTC. Its protein is CASSLSLRSYDEQYF. Together with reference TRBV28 and TRBJ2-7, the CDR3 gives the full variable domain: DVKVTQSSRYLVKRTGEKVFLECVQDMDHENMFWYRQDPGLGLRLIYFSYDVKMKEKGDIPEGYSVSREKKERFSLILESASTNQTSMYLCASSLSLRSYDEQYFGPGTRLTVT.

The chain employs TRBV10-3 and TRBJ1-5; D uncertain. Looked up from germline, CDR1 is ENHRY and CDR2 is SYGVKD. The V and J ends lost 0 bases and 7 bases respectively, with 10 bases between them. The CDR3 is 14 amino acids. The CDR3: CAISESTERQPQHF. The CDR3 DNA reads as TGTGCCATCAGTGAGTCAACGGAGCGGCAGCCCCAGCATTTT.

This clone was picked up a small number of times. This sequence joins TRBV18 and TRBJ1-5; no clear D. V was pared by 3 bases and J by 0 bases, with 9 bases between. The CDR3 is 15 amino acids. Looked up from germline, CDR1 is KGHSH and CDR2 is LQKENI. CDR3 residues: CASSPGRDSNQPQHF. The CDR3 DNA reads TGTGCCAGCTCACCGGGCCGTGATAGCAATCAGCCCCAGCATTTT.

The rearrangement joins TRBV7-9 to TRBJ2-5; D uncertain. This CDR3 region has 13 residues. V lost 1 base to trimming and J lost 4 bases, with 7 bases between them. Germline values: CDR1 SEHNR, CDR2 FQNEAQ (reference sequence). The CDR3 DNA follows: TGTGCCAGCAGCTTAGGACAAGTAGAGACCCAGTACTTC. Its protein product is CASSLGQVETQYF.

This chain links TRBV30 with TRBJ1-2; 8 bases match TRBD1. The CDR3 sequence is 13 residues long. Germline trimming cut 0 bases from V and 7 bases from J; bases unmatched to any gene: 4. Germline V lookup: CDR1 GTSNPN, CDR2 SVGIG (reference sequence). In nucleotides, the CDR3 is TGTGCCTGGAGTGTCGGACAGGGTGTTGGCTACACCTTC. Translating gives CAWSVGQGVGYTF.

The V and J genes are TRBV9 and TRBJ2-7; 9 nucleotides agree with TRBD1. The CDR3 loop spans 14 amino acids. From germline, CDR1 is SGDLS and CDR2 YYNGEE. J was trimmed by 2 bases and V by 3 bases; bases with no gene match: 3. Here the CDR3 DNA reads TGTGCCAGCAGCGCCGGGACAGGGCCCTACGAGCAGTACTTC. Translated, it gives CASSAGTGPYEQYF.

This sequence joins TRBV18 and TRBJ1-5, with 7 nucleotides matching TRBD1. Germline V gene data show CDR1 as KGHSH and CDR2 as LQKENI. The CDR3 loop spans 15 amino acids. V lost 3 bases and J lost 4; bases outside the gene matches: 6. The CDR3 DNA follows: TGTGCCAGCTCACCGGAGGGGGCGAGGAATCAGCCCCAGCATTTT. This gives the protein CASSPEGARNQPQHF.

In its sample, this clone was seen once. The chain uses TRBV5-1 and TRBJ2-7, with 10 bases aligning to TRBD2. Unmatched junction bases numbered 4, after V lost 3 bases and J lost 1 base. This CDR3 is 15 amino acids long. From germline, CDR1 is SGHRS and CDR2 YFSETQ. The CDR3: CASSYGLAASYEQYF. CDR3 nucleotides: TGCGCCAGCAGCTATGGACTAGCGGCTTCCTACGAGCAGTACTTC.

The chain recombines TRBV5-6 with TRBJ2-7; a possible D gene is TRBD2 (5 bases). V lost 2 bases, J lost 3 bases, and 12 bases lay in between. CDR1 and CDR2 from the germline V gene are SGHDT and YYEEEE. This CDR3 is 14 amino acids long. CDR3 residues: CASSFGTAVYEQYF. The CDR3 nucleotides read TGTGCCAGCAGCTTTGGCACAGCGGTCTACGAGCAGTACTTC.

The chain uses TRBV5-4 and TRBJ2-1; 8 nucleotides line up with TRBD2. This CDR3 comprises 16 residues. Germline V lookup: CDR1 SGHNT, CDR2 YYREEE (reference sequence). V lost 1 base and J lost 3; bases outside the gene matches: 6. DNA for the CDR3: TGTGCCAGCAGCTTGCAACTAGCGGCCCTCTACAATGAGCAGTTCTTC. Its translation is CASSLQLAALYNEQFF.

V is TRBV30 and J is TRBJ1-2; D possibly corresponds to TRBD1 (5 bases). The CDR3 covers 14 residues. The ends were cut back, 0 bases at V and 3 bases at J, with 11 bases in the middle. Per the germline V gene, CDR1 is GTSNPN and CDR2 is SVGIG (reference sequence). The CDR3 is CAWSVRRGDYGYTF. CDR3 sequence (DNA): TGTGCCTGGAGTGTACGCCGGGGGGACTATGGCTACACCTTC.

The V call is TRBV5-1, the J call TRBJ2-5; TRBD2 matches at 7 bases. CDR3 length: 14 residues. Trimming took 0 bases from V and 3 from J; bases not matched to a gene: 2. Germline CDR1 reads SGHRS; CDR2 reads YFSETQ. The CDR3 here is CASSLALAEETQYF. CDR3 in DNA: TGCGCCAGCAGCTTGGCTCTAGCGGAAGAGACCCAGTACTTC.

The chain uses TRBV29-1 and TRBJ2-1; perhaps TRBD2 as D (6 bases). From germline, CDR1 is SQVTM and CDR2 ANQGSEA. This CDR3 region has 11 residues. V was pared by 7 bases and J by 5 bases, with 9 bases between. The CDR3 loop is CSGGGNNEQFF. CDR3 DNA sequence: TGCAGCGGTGGCGGGAACAATGAGCAGTTCTTC.

This chain uses TRBV29-1 with TRBJ2-1; 11 bases align to TRBD2. The CDR3 length is 16 residues. The V gene end was trimmed by 2 bases and the J gene end by 5 bases; junction bases not matched to a gene: 8. Germline V gene sequence: CDR1 SQVTM, CDR2 ANQGSEA. The CDR3 loop reads CSVEPYLTSGDNEQFF. CDR3 nucleotide sequence: TGCAGCGTTGAACCTTACCTGACTAGCGGGGACAATGAGCAGTTCTTC.

The rearrangement links TRBV7-2 to TRBJ1-5; D not certain. Trimming left V 5 bases short and J 7 bases short, with 12 bases between. Germline V gene data show CDR1 as SGHTA and CDR2 as FQGNSA. The CDR3 totals 13 residues. This CDR3 reads CASSPERGQPQHF. CDR3 nucleotides: TGTGCCAGCAGCCCGGAGCGGGGACAGCCCCAGCATTTT. The full variable domain, with the rest looked up from reference TRBV7-2 and TRBJ1-5, is GAGVSQSPSNKVTEKGKDVELRCDPISGHTALYWYRQSLGQGLEFLIYFQGNSAPDKSGLPSDRFSAERTGGSVSTLTIQRTQQEDSAVYLCASSPERGQPQHFGDGTRLSIL.